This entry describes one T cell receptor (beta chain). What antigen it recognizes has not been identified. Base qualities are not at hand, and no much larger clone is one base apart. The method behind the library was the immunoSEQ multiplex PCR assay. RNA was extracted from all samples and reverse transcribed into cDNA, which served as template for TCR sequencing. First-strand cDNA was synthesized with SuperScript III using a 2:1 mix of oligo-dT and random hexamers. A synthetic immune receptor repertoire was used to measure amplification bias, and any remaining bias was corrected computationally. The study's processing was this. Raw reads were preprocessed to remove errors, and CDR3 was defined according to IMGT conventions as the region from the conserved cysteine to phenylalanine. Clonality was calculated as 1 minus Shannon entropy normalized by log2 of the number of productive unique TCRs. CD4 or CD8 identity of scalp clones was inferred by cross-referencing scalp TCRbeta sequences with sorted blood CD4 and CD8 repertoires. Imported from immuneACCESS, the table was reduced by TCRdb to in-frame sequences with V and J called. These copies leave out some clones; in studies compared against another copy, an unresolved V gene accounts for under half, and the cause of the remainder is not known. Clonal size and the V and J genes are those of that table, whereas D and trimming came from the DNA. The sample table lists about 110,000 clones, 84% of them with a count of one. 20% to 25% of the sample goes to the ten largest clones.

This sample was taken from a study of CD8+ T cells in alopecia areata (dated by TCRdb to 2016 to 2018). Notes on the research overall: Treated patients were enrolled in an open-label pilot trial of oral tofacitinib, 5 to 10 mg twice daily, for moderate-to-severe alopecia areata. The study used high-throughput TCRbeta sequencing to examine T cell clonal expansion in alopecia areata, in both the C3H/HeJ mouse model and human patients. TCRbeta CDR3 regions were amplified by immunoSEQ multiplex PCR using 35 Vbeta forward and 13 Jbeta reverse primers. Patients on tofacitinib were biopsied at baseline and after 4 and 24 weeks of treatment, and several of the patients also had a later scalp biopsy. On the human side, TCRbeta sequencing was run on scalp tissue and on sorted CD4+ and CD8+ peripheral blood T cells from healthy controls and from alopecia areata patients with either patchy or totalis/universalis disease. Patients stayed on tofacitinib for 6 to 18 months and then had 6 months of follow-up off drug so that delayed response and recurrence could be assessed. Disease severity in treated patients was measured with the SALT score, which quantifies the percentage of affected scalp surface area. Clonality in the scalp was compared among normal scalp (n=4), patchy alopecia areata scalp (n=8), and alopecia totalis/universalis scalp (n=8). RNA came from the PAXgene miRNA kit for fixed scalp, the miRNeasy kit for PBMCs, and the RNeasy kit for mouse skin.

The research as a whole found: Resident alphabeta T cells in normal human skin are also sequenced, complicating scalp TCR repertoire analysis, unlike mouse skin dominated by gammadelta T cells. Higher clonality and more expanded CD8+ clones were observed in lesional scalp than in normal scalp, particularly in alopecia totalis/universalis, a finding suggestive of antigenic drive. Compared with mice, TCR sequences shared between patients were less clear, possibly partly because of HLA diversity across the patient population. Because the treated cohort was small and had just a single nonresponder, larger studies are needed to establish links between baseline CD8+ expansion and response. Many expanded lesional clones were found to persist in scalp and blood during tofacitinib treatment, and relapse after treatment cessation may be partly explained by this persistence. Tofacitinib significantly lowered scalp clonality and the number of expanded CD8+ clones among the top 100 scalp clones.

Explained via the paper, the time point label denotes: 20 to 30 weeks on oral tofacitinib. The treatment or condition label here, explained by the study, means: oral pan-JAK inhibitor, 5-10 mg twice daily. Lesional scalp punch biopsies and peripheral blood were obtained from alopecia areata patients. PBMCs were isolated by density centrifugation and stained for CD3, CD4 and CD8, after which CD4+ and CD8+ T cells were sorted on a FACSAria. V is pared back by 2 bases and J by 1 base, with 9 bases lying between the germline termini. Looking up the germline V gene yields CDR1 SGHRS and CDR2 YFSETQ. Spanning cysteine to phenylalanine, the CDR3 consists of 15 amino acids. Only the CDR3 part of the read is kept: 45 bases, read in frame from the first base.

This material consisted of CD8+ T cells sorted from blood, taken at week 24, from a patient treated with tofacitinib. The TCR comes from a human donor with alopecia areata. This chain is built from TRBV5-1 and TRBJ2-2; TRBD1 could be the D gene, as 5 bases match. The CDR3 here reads CASSLSDRNTGELFF. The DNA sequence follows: TGCGCCAGCAGCTTAAGCGACAGGAACACCGGGGAGCTGTTTTTT.